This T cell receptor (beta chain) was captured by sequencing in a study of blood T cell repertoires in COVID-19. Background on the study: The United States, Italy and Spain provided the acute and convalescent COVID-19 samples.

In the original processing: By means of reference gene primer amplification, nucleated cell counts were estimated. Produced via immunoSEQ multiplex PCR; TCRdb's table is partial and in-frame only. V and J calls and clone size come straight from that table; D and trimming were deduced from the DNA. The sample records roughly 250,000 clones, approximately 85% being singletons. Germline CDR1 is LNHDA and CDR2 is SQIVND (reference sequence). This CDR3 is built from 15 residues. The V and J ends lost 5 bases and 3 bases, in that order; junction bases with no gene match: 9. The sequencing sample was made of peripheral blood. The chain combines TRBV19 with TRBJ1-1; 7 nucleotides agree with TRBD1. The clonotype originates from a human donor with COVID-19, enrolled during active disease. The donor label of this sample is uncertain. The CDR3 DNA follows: TGTGCCAGTAGTCGGGACAGCCTATCTCACACTGAAGCTTTCTTT. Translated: CASSRDSLSHTEAFF.